This TCR beta chain derives from a study of T cell clonality in common variable immunodeficiency. The study's findings and limits: T cell subpopulation sequencing would be needed to explain CVID clonality. Common variable immunodeficiency TCR beta sequences reportedly had fewer deletions and N-nucleotide insertions.

This clone was detected a few times. The antigen remains unidentified. The CDR3 goes on 3 residues after the read ends, and that part is filled in from the germline J gene. This CDR3 is 16 amino acids long. With V trimmed by 1 base and J by 4 bases, 10 bases remained unmatched. Per germline, CDR1 SGHRS and CDR2 YFSETQ. Repertoires were generated with immunoSEQ multiplex PCR, while TCRdb's copy carries only in-frame clones and drops some. Observed in the sample are some 17,000 clones, none of them singletons. The chain employs TRBV5-1 and TRBJ1-1, with 7 positions matching TRBD1. This TCR was sampled from a human donor with common variable immunodeficiency. Sequencing was performed on peripheral blood mononuclear cells. The CDR3 is CASSLRQGEGSTEAFF. The CDR3 DNA, read in part, is TGCGCCAGCAGCTTGAGACAGGGTGAGGGTAGCACTGAA.